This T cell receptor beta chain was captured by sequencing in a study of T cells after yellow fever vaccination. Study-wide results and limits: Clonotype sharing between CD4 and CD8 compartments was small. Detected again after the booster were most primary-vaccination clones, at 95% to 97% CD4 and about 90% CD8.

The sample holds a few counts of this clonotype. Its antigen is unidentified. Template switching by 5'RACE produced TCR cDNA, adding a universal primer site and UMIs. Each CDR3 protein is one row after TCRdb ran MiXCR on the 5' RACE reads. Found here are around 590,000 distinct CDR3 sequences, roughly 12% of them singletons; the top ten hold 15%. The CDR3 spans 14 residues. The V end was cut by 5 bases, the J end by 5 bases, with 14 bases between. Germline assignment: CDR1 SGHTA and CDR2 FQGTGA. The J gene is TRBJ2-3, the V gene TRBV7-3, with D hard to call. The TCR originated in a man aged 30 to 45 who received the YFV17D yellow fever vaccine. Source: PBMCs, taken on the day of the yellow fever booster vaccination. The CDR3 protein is CASSLTFREDTQYF. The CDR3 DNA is TGTGCCAGCAGCCTCACCTTTAGGGAAGATACGCAGTATTTT.